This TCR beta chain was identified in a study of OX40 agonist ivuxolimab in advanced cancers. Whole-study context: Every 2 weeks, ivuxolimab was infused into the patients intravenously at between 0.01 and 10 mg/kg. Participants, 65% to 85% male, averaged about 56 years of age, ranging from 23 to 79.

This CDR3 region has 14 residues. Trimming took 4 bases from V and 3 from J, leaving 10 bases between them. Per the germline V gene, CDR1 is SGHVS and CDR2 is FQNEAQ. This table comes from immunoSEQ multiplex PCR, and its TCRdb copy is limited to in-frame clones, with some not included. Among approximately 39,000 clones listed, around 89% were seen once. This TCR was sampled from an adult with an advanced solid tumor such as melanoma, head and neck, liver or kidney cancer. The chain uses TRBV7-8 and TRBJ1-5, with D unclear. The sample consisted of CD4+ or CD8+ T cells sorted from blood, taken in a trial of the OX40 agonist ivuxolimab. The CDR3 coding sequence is TGTGCCAGCAGCTCGGGCAGTTTCAATCAGCCCCAGCATTTT. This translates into CASSSGSFNQPQHF.